The 28 T cell receptor beta chains listed next were all sequenced from one sample in a study of technical replicates of blood from several donors. TCRdb keeps only in-frame clones here, not all; method: immunoSEQ multiplex PCR. This sample has under 95,000 clones, with about 94% found just once. The specimen sequenced was T cells isolated from PBMCs. These receptors all come from a human donor in good health.

V and J are TRBV4-2 and TRBJ2-7; 8 bases align to TRBD2. J gave up 1 base and V 0 bases, and 11 bases lay outside the gene matches. The germline V gene has CDR1 LGHNA and CDR2 YNFKEQ. The CDR3 contains 18 residues. DNA for the CDR3: TGTGCCAGCAGCCAAGAGTCGCGAGGCGGGAGGACTTCCTACGAGCAGTACTTC. This translates into CASSQESRGGRTSYEQYF.

The CDR3 nucleotides read TGTGCCAGCAGCCAAGACGCGACAGGGGTCTACGAGCAGTACTTC. Protein product: CASSQDATGVYEQYF. The J gene is TRBJ2-7, the V gene TRBV14; TRBD1 matches at 8 bases. The germline V gene encodes CDR1 SGHDN and CDR2 FVKESK. Unmatched junction bases numbered 4, after V lost 0 bases and J lost 3 bases. The CDR3 totals 15 residues.

The V gene is TRBV15, the J gene TRBJ2-3; TRBD2 agrees at 9 bases. The CDR3 contains 14 residues. With V trimmed by 3 bases and J by 6 bases, 4 bases remained unmatched. Germline V gene data show CDR1 as LNHNV and CDR2 as YYDKDF (reference sequence). In DNA form, the CDR3 reads TGTGCCACCAGCAGGGGACTAGCCAGCGATACGCAGTATTTT. It yields the protein CATSRGLASDTQYF.

This sequence joins TRBV16 and TRBJ2-1, with 9 bases identical to TRBD1. Germline V gene lookup returns CDR1 KGHSY and CDR2 FQNENV. V was pared by 4 bases and J by 4 bases, with 5 bases of the junction left unmatched. The CDR3 length is 15 residues. The CDR3 spells CASSLPGTGYNEQFF. CDR3 DNA sequence: TGTGCCAGCAGCCTTCCCGGGACAGGGTACAATGAGCAGTTCTTC.

This rearrangement joins TRBV28 to TRBJ2-7; 11 bases line up with TRBD2. V was clipped by 6 bases and J by 2 bases; unmatched bases: 9. This CDR3 is built from 16 residues. In germline, CDR1 is MDHEN, CDR2 SYDVKM. This CDR3 reads CASSAPGTSGTYEQYF. In DNA form, the CDR3 reads TGTGCCAGCAGCGCCCCCGGGACTAGCGGAACCTACGAGCAGTACTTC. Drawing the rest from reference TRBV28 and TRBJ2-7, the complete variable domain is DVKVTQSSRYLVKRTGEKVFLECVQDMDHENMFWYRQDPGLGLRLIYFSYDVKMKEKGDIPEGYSVSREKKERFSLILESASTNQTSMYLCASSAPGTSGTYEQYFGPGTRLTVT.

The rearrangement uses TRBV30 and TRBJ1-1, with D unclear. Germline loops: CDR1 GTSNPN, CDR2 SVGIG (reference sequence). Deletions cut 5 bases from V and 3 bases from J, with 16 bases between. The CDR3 runs 14 residues. In nucleotides, the CDR3 is TGTGCCTGGTTCCTAGGCGCGGGATACACTGAAGCTTTCTTT. This encodes CAWFLGAGYTEAFF.

The chain is built from TRBV10-3 and TRBJ2-5, with D possibly TRBD2 on 5 matching bases. The V gene lost 6 bases and the J gene lost 0 bases, with 17 bases spanning the gap. Germline V lookup: CDR1 ENHRY, CDR2 SYGVKD. The CDR3 loop spans 16 amino acids. The CDR3 nucleotides are TGTGCCATCAGGGTCGTAAGCGAGGGTTACCAAGAGACCCAGTACTTC. As protein: CAIRVVSEGYQETQYF.

The rearrangement uses TRBV5-1 and TRBJ2-5; possibly TRBD2 for D (5 bases). V lost 1 base, J lost 3 bases, and 19 bases lay in between. The germline CDR1 and CDR2 sequences are SGHRS and YFSETQ. The CDR3 runs 17 residues. The CDR3 loop is CASSLSTAPRAEETQYF. DNA of the CDR3: TGCGCCAGCAGCTTGTCGACGGCACCGAGGGCCGAAGAGACCCAGTACTTC.

V usage is TRBV10-3 and J usage is TRBJ2-2; TRBD2 is a possible D gene (5 bases). The V end was cut by 3 bases, the J end by 4 bases, with 6 bases between. Germline V gene sequence: CDR1 ENHRY, CDR2 SYGVKD. This CDR3 is 13 amino acids long. CDR3 region: CAISDLATGELFF. The CDR3 DNA reads TGTGCCATCAGTGACCTAGCCACCGGGGAGCTGTTTTTT.

J is TRBJ1-1 and V is TRBV7-3; TRBD1 aligns across 9 bases. Germline CDR1 is SGHTA and CDR2 is FQGTGA. CDR3 length: 16 amino acids. V shed 5 bases, J shed 7 bases, and the junction held 14 bases outside the gene matches. CDR3 DNA: TGTGCCAGCAGCCCCGGACCGGGACAGGGATACTATGAAGCTTTCTTT. It is translated as CASSPGPGQGYYEAFF.

This clone was detected only once. As DNA, the CDR3 is TGTGCCAGCAGCTCCGACAGGGTGAACACTGAAGCTTTCTTT. It specifies CASSSDRVNTEAFF. V gene TRBV7-3 combines with J gene TRBJ1-1; 7 bases are shared with TRBD1. V lost 4 bases, J lost 0 bases, and 2 bases stayed unmatched. Germline CDR1 and CDR2: SGHTA and FQGTGA. The CDR3 contains 14 residues.

This rearrangement joins TRBV28 to TRBJ1-1, with a possible D match to TRBD1 (6 bases). CDR1 is MDHEN and CDR2 is SYDVKM in the germline V gene. V lost 4 bases and J 7 bases, leaving 13 bases between the germline ends. This CDR3 spans 13 amino acids. CDR3 protein: CASSSQGRGEAFF. In nucleotides, the CDR3 is TGTGCCAGCAGTTCTCAGGGGAGGGGTGAAGCTTTCTTT.

The chain has TRBV7-9 and TRBJ2-7, with D perhaps matching TRBD1 (5 bases). The V and J ends lost 5 bases and 1 base respectively, with 12 bases between them. The CDR3 has 14 amino acids. CDR1 SEHNR and CDR2 FQNEAQ come from the germline V gene (reference sequence). The CDR3 reads CASSARQISYEQYF. The CDR3 DNA follows: TGTGCCAGCAGCGCCCGACAGATTTCCTACGAGCAGTACTTC.

V is TRBV13 and J is TRBJ1-2; TRBD1 agrees at 10 bases. CDR1 and CDR2 (germline): PRHDT, FYEKMQ (reference sequence). With V trimmed by 4 bases and J by 7 bases, 9 bases remained unmatched. The CDR3 is 15 residues long. The CDR3 loop reads CASSSNPGQGFGYTF. CDR3 sequence (DNA): TGTGCCAGCAGCTCCAACCCGGGACAGGGGTTTGGCTACACCTTC. Filled out from reference TRBV13 and TRBJ1-2, the complete variable domain reads AAGVIQSPRHLIKEKRETATLKCYPIPRHDTVYWYQQGPGQDPQFLISFYEKMQSDKGSIPDRFSAQQFSDYHSELNMSSLELGDSALYFCASSSNPGQGFGYTFGSGTRLTVV.

The V call is TRBV11-2, the J call TRBJ1-2; 7 nucleotides line up with TRBD1. V lost 7 bases and J lost 4; bases outside the gene matches: 12. There are 15 residues in the CDR3. The germline V gene encodes CDR1 SGHAT and CDR2 FQNNGV. For the CDR3, the DNA is TGTGCCAGCACCCCCGGTTTGACAGGGTTCTATGGCTACACCTTC. Its translation: CASTPGLTGFYGYTF.

CDR3: CASSLEQYQETQYF. CDR3 nucleotides: TGTGCCAGCAGCTTAGAACAGTATCAAGAGACCCAGTACTTC. The chain links TRBV7-9 to TRBJ2-5; D gene unclear. Looked up from germline, CDR1 is SEHNR and CDR2 is FQNEAQ (reference sequence). V lost 1 base and J 2 bases, leaving 8 bases between the germline ends. The CDR3 runs to 14 residues.

The rearrangement uses TRBV28 and TRBJ2-7; a possible D gene is TRBD2 (6 bases). CDR1 is MDHEN and CDR2 is SYDVKM in the germline V gene. This CDR3 has 15 amino acids. Trimming cost V 5 bases and J 2 bases, with 16 bases left between them. Written as DNA, the CDR3 is TGTGCCAGCAGTCCGCCGGGAGTCTCAACCTACGAGCAGTACTTC. This codes for CASSPPGVSTYEQYF.

V usage is TRBV28 and J usage is TRBJ2-7; D ambiguous. The CDR3 contains 11 residues. Germline values: CDR1 MDHEN, CDR2 SYDVKM. V gave up 5 bases and J gave up 3 bases, with 5 bases separating them. This CDR3 reads CASSTYYEQYF. For the CDR3, the DNA is TGTGCCAGCAGTACCTACTACGAGCAGTACTTC.

The chain carries TRBV19 and TRBJ2-7; D not resolved. V gave up 5 bases and J gave up 0 bases, with 14 bases separating them. Germline V CDR1 and CDR2: LNHDA, SQIVND (reference sequence). The CDR3 runs to 15 residues. CDR3 sequence reads: CASSSPDWSSYEQYF. The CDR3 DNA reads TGTGCCAGTAGTTCCCCCGACTGGAGCTCCTACGAGCAGTACTTC.

This clone was found once. V is TRBV6-5 and J is TRBJ1-2; the match to TRBD1 covers 8 bases. The CDR3 totals 14 residues. The J segment lost 6 bases and the V segment lost 2 bases, leaving 5 bases of the junction unmatched. Germline V gene sequence: CDR1 MNHEY, CDR2 SVGAGI. CDR3 DNA: TGTGCCAGCAGTTACAGGCCAGGGGGCGATGGCTACACCTTC. Protein sequence: CASSYRPGGDGYTF.

In its sample, this clone was seen once. The rearrangement joins TRBV7-2 to TRBJ2-7; D remains ambiguous. The CDR3 covers 11 residues. From germline, CDR1 is SGHTA and CDR2 FQGNSA. The V and J ends lost 5 bases and 6 bases respectively, with 8 bases between them. The chain's CDR3 is CASSPQSEQYF. CDR3 DNA sequence: TGTGCCAGCAGCCCACAGAGCGAGCAGTACTTC.

The chain combines TRBV27 with TRBJ2-5; 11 bases agree with TRBD2. V was pared by 5 bases and J by 4 bases, with 3 bases of the junction left unmatched. CDR3 length equals 14 residues. The germline gives CDR1 MNHEY, CDR2 SMNVEV (reference sequence). As DNA, the CDR3 is TGTGCCAGCAGTAAAGGACTAGCGGGAGAGACCCAGTACTTC. Its protein product is CASSKGLAGETQYF.

The rearrangement uses TRBV6-6 and TRBJ1-5, with unresolved D. V shed 2 bases and J shed 7 bases, with 9 bases lying between them. Germline V gene sequence: CDR1 MNHNY, CDR2 SVGAGI (reference sequence). This CDR3 spans 13 amino acids. The CDR3 sequence is CASSYGRVQPQHF. Written as DNA, the CDR3 is TGTGCCAGCAGTTACGGTCGCGTGCAGCCCCAGCATTTT.

This clone was counted once. The V gene is TRBV10-3, the J gene TRBJ2-7; 10 nucleotides line up with TRBD1. Per germline, CDR1 ENHRY and CDR2 SYGVKD. V trimming: 6 bases; J trimming: 2 bases; junction bases outside the gene matches: 7. This CDR3 is 15 amino acids long. CDR3 residues: CAIRPGTGETYEQYF. CDR3 nucleotides: TGTGCCATCAGACCCGGGACAGGGGAAACCTACGAGCAGTACTTC.

This clone was observed a single time. The chain recombines TRBV28 with TRBJ2-7; TRBD2 is a possible D gene (6 bases). The CDR3 totals 15 residues. V lost 6 bases, J lost 7 bases, and 22 bases lay in between. Germline V gene lookup returns CDR1 MDHEN and CDR2 SYDVKM. CDR3 region: CASSLPARTGGEQYF. CDR3 DNA sequence: TGTGCCAGCAGCCTACCCGCGAGGACCGGGGGAGAGCAGTACTTC.

This clone was found once. This chain uses TRBV28 with TRBJ1-3; TRBD1 is a possible D gene (5 bases). CDR1 is MDHEN, CDR2 SYDVKM, per germline. Deletions cut 1 base from V and 1 base from J, with 8 bases between. The length of the CDR3 is 15 residues. The CDR3 DNA reads as TGTGCCAGCAGTTTATTACGGACATCTGGAAACACCATATATTTT. It encodes CASSLLRTSGNTIYF.

This clone was detected once. CDR3 nucleotides: TGTGCCAGCAGTTTCCGGACGCACAGGGCCGGGGAGCTGTTTTTT. It codes for CASSFRTHRAGELFF. The chain joins TRBV28 to TRBJ2-2, with a tentative D call TRBD1 (6 bases). Germline assignment: CDR1 MDHEN and CDR2 SYDVKM. There are 15 residues in the CDR3. V dropped 3 bases and J dropped 6 bases, with 14 bases sitting between them.

The rearrangement uses TRBV29-1 and TRBJ2-5; 11 bases map to TRBD1. Germline CDR1 is SQVTM and CDR2 is ANQGSEA. J was trimmed by 3 bases and V by 6 bases; bases with no gene match: 9. CDR3 length: 15 residues. DNA for the CDR3: TGCAGCGTGTGGGACAGGGGGGCCCCGAAAGAGACCCAGTACTTC. Translating gives CSVWDRGAPKETQYF.